One sample yielded the 4 T cell receptor beta chains listed below, sequenced in a study of PD-L1 blockade in urothelial cancer (dated by TCRdb to about 2017). The method behind the library was the immunoSEQ multiplex PCR assay. TCRdb holds this immuneACCESS table with in-frame rearrangements only. Some clones are missing; in checked studies, unresolved V genes explain under half, and the rest has no known cause. The sample includes some 120,000 clones, with approximately 90% observed a single time. The top ten hold under 2% of the sample. In light of the paper, this sample's time point label describes: peripheral blood 6 weeks after treatment start. This specimen consisted of PBMCs, obtained around atezolizumab (anti-PD-L1) treatment. Receptors were obtained from a man in his sixties with urothelial cancer.

The rearrangement uses TRBV7-2 and TRBJ2-1; 14 positions match TRBD2. The V gene end was trimmed by 2 bases and the J gene end by 2 bases; junction bases not matched to a gene: 2. Germline V gives CDR1 SGHTA, CDR2 FQGNSA. The CDR3 is 17 amino acids. CDR3 nucleotides: TGTGCCAGCAGCTTAACGGGACTAGCGGGAGCCTACAATGAGCAGTTCTTC. It translates to CASSLTGLAGAYNEQFF.

The chain links TRBV28 to TRBJ1-3; 8 nucleotides align to TRBD1. This CDR3 is built from 17 residues. The V and J ends lost 3 bases and 2 bases, in that order; junction bases with no gene match: 9. From germline, CDR1 is MDHEN and CDR2 SYDVKM. CDR3: CASSLGNRGVAGNTIYF. The CDR3, as DNA: TGTGCCAGCAGTTTGGGTAACAGGGGGGTTGCTGGAAACACCATATATTTT.

The chain uses TRBV6-5 and TRBJ2-3; D unresolved. The CDR3 covers 13 residues. The V and J ends lost 3 bases and 1 base respectively, with 5 bases between them. Germline CDR1 MNHEY, CDR2 SVGAGI. CDR3 in amino acids: CASSYWRTDTQYF. The CDR3 coding sequence is TGTGCCAGCAGTTATTGGCGCACAGATACGCAGTATTTT.

This sequence joins TRBV7-3 and TRBJ2-2; a weak D match, TRBD1 (7 bases). This CDR3 is 15 amino acids long. Germline V gene sequence: CDR1 SGHTA, CDR2 FQGTGA. Trimming took 2 bases from V and 4 from J, leaving 11 bases between them. CDR3 loop: CASSLGQGGTGELFF. The CDR3 DNA sequence: TGTGCCAGCAGCTTAGGGCAGGGGGGCACCGGGGAGCTGTTTTTT.